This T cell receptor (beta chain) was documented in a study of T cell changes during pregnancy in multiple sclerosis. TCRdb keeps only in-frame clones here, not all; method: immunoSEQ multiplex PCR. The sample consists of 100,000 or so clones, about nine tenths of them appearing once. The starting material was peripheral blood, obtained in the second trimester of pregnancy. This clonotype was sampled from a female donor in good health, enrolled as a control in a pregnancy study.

The CDR3 region is CASSEYGESTDTQYF. As DNA, the CDR3 is TGTGCCAGCAGTGAATACGGGGAGTCCACAGATACGCAGTATTTT. The V gene is TRBV25-1, the J gene TRBJ2-3; possibly TRBD2 for D (5 bases). V lost 0 bases and J 2 bases, leaving 9 bases between the germline ends. The V gene's germline CDR1 is MGHDK and CDR2 SYGVNS. There are 15 residues in the CDR3. Drawing the rest from reference TRBV25-1 and TRBJ2-3, the complete variable domain is EADIYQTPRYLVIGTGKKITLECSQTMGHDKMYWYQQDPGMELHLIHYSYGVNSTEKGDLSSESTVSRIRTEHFPLTLESARPSHTSQYLCASSEYGESTDTQYFGPGTRLTVL.